This T cell receptor beta chain was captured in a study of vaccination effects on CD4 cells after COVID-19. Turning to this clone: What it recognizes is unknown.

Sequencing used immunoSEQ multiplex PCR; TCRdb keeps in-frame clones, though not all of them. Seen here are 65,000 to 75,000 clones, roughly 81% observed once, and the top ten hold around 1.5%. ViraFEST used viral peptide pools to expand antigen-specific CD4+ T cells before sequencing. The culture ran for approximately 9 days before CD4+ T cells were isolated. Two doses of either BNT162b2 or mRNA-1273 were given to each participant. None of these healthy vaccinees had been infected with SARS-CoV-2 before vaccination. PBMC were cultured at roughly 2.2 million per well with 9.5 to 10 IU/ml IL-2 and around 10 ug/ml peptides. Both day 3 and day 7 saw half the medium replaced with IL-2 medium. This CDR3 is built from 15 residues. Germline V gene sequence: CDR1 MNHEY, CDR2 SVGAGI. Trimming cost V 5 bases and J 7 bases; bases outside gene matches: 10.

The chain combines TRBV6-5 with TRBJ1-4; 7 nucleotides agree with TRBD1. The TCR was taken from a human donor who received a COVID-19 vaccine. The sample consisted of CD4+ T cells from PBMCs cultured with HCoV-229E spike peptides, taken after COVID-19 vaccination. Here the CDR3 reads CASSSSGTEGEKLFF. In nucleotides, the CDR3 is TGTGCCAGCAGTAGCTCCGGGACAGAGGGTGAAAAACTGTTTTTT.